Presented here are 8 T cell receptor beta chains from one specimen sequenced in a study of graft-versus-host responses after intestinal transplantation. Sequencing was performed with immunoSEQ multiplex PCR; in TCRdb, only in-frame clones are kept and a portion is missing. The sample contains 77,000 or so clones, approximately 90% of which appear only once. The material was PBMCs, obtained 98 days after intestinal transplantation. The receptors come from a human patient who received an intestinal transplant, so some T cells may come from the graft donor.

The chain has TRBV18 and TRBJ1-5, with 10 bases lining up with TRBD1. CDR3 size: 16 residues. V lost 5 bases to trimming and J lost 0 bases; unmatched junction nucleotides: 4. Looked up from germline, CDR1 is KGHSH and CDR2 is LQKENI. Written as DNA, the CDR3 is TGTGCCAGCTCAGGGACAGGGGATGTTAGCAATCAGCCCCAGCATTTT. This encodes CASSGTGDVSNQPQHF. The whole variable domain, filled in from reference TRBV18 and TRBJ1-5, reads NAGVMQNPRHLVRRRGQEARLRCSPMKGHSHVYWYRQLPEEGLKFMVYLQKENIIDESGMPKERFSAEFPKEGPSILRIQQVVRGDSAAYFCASSGTGDVSNQPQHFGDGTRLSIL.

The rearrangement joins TRBV7-3 to TRBJ2-3; 14 positions agree with TRBD2. Germline V gene lookup returns CDR1 SGHTA and CDR2 FQGTGA. V was pared by 4 bases and J by 6 bases, with 6 bases of the junction left unmatched. The CDR3 loop spans 16 amino acids. The CDR3 protein is CASSSPRTSGGDTQYF. The CDR3 bases are TGTGCCAGCAGCTCTCCTCGGACTAGCGGGGGGGATACGCAGTATTTT.

V usage is TRBV9 and J usage is TRBJ1-2; TRBD1 might be the D (6 bases). The CDR3 length is 16 residues. Germline V gene sequence: CDR1 SGDLS, CDR2 YYNGEE. Trimming shortened V by 3 bases and J by 6 bases, and 21 bases separated the two germline ends. This chain's CDR3 is CASSDILAGAGDGYTF. The DNA for the CDR3 is TGTGCCAGCAGCGACATCCTAGCGGGGGCTGGGGATGGCTACACCTTC.

The chain employs TRBV5-6 and TRBJ1-5, with 8 positions matching TRBD1. The germline V gene encodes CDR1 SGHDT and CDR2 YYEEEE. V was pared by 6 bases and J by 4 bases, with 12 bases of the junction left unmatched. The CDR3 runs 16 residues. The CDR3 region has the DNA TGTGCCAGCACCGCCTCCGGGACAGGACGAAATCAGCCCCAGCATTTT. This translates into CASTASGTGRNQPQHF. The entire variable domain, with the rest obtained from reference TRBV5-6 and TRBJ1-5, is as follows: DAGVTQSPTHLIKTRGQQVTLRCSPKSGHDTVSWYQQALGQGPQFIFQYYEEEERQRGNFPDRFSGHQFPNYSSELNVNALLLGDSALYLCASTASGTGRNQPQHFGDGTRLSIL.

V and J are TRBV29-1 and TRBJ1-2; 7 bases are shared with TRBD1. The trim removed 6 bases at V and 2 bases at J, leaving 6 bases unmatched. The CDR3 runs 13 residues. Per germline, CDR1 SQVTM and CDR2 ANQGSEA. The DNA of the CDR3 is TGCAGCGTAGCTCAGACAGGGAACTATGGCTACACCTTC. It specifies CSVAQTGNYGYTF.

The V gene is TRBV7-2, the J gene TRBJ2-3, with 7 bases identical to TRBD2. The CDR3 extends over 16 amino acids. The V gene's germline CDR1 is SGHTA and CDR2 FQGNSA. The ends lost 1 base at V and 3 bases at J; junction bases unmatched: 7. The CDR3 protein is CASSLVGGSLTDTQYF. In DNA form, the CDR3 reads TGTGCCAGCAGCTTAGTGGGCGGGAGTTTGACAGATACGCAGTATTTT.

The CDR3 DNA reads as TGTGCCAGCAGCTTGGGGCAGGGTGCAGATACGCAGTATTTT. As protein: CASSLGQGADTQYF. J is TRBJ2-3 and V is TRBV5-4, with D maybe TRBD1 (5 bases). The CDR3 consists of 14 residues. V dropped 0 bases and J dropped 4 bases, with 9 bases sitting between them. Germline values: CDR1 SGHNT, CDR2 YYREEE (reference sequence).

The chain carries TRBV6-5 and TRBJ1-5; D is perhaps TRBD1 (5 bases). Looked up from germline, CDR1 is MNHEY and CDR2 is SVGAGI. V gave up 8 bases and J gave up 0 bases, with 11 bases separating them. The CDR3 consists of 14 residues. The DNA for the CDR3 is TGTGCCAGCGGGGGTATGGATAGCAATCAGCCCCAGCATTTT. Protein: CASGGMDSNQPQHF.